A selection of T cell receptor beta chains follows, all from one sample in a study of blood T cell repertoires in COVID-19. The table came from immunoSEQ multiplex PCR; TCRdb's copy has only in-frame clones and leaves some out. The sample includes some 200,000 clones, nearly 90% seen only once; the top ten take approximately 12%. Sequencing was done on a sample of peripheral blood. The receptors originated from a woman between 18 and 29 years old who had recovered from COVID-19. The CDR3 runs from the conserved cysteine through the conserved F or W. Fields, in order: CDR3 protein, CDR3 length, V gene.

CASSRKPSGTTTDTQYF,17,TRBV4-1
CSVEGPDARQGVDTEAFF,18,TRBV29-1
CASSYRDVVSFYEQYF,16,TRBV5-1
CASSLEGTSGRSGQFF,16,TRBV7-2
CAILDLRNSDTQYF,14,TRBV5-4
CASRPGQGIYEQYF,14,TRBV6-5
CASSNGGRREGPPDTQYF,18,TRBV19
CATSDTGQVRSPLHF,15,TRBV24-1
CASSPGLLEHTGELFF,16,TRBV4-3
CASSESRASSYEQYF,15,TRBV25-1
CASSIQGGNYGYTF,14,TRBV19
CASSLDGTGGIAYEQYF,17,TRBV4-1
CASTNSTGNYEQYF,14,TRBV5-1
CASSLSRNTEAFF,13,TRBV27
CASSVAGVRTDTQYF,15,TRBV4-1
CASSPPNGNPYNEQFF,16,TRBV6-2/TRBV6-3
CASSQGDRENTEAFF,15,TRBV4-2
CAWSVWGRGNEQFF,14,TRBV30
CASSPSGGGELFF,13,TRBV5-1
CASSVGTSGKREQYF,15,TRBV9
CASREHKGTVECEQYF,16,TRBV7-3
CASSIEGDYEQYF,13,TRBV19
CASSYGGTAYEQYF,14,TRBV27
CASSPELAGGPTYEQYF,17,TRBV7-9
CASSFDRVAEAFF,13,TRBV6-5
CASRGFGRGRTEAFF,15,TRBV6-4
CASSYDPGGGYTF,13,TRBV5-6
CASSSYQGVGANEQFF,16,TRBV18
CASSFGLVGGTEAFF,15,TRBV11-2
CASSLTGGDGYTF,13,TRBV12-3/TRBV12-4
CASSEYRDSYEQYF,14,TRBV6-5
CASSLDWGHGYTF,13,TRBV7-9
CASSLAVLSGPVSSEQFF,18,TRBV7-3
CASSLLAGEYNEQFF,15,TRBV7-3
CASSELDFQETQYF,14,TRBV25-1
CASSPGAGTSGRSNEQFF,18,TRBV18
CASSVSLSGNSYNEQFF,17,TRBV2